This T cell receptor (beta chain) was captured in a study of OX40 agonist ivuxolimab in advanced cancers. Autoimmune disease history or systemic immunosuppression barred patients. Trimming took 3 bases from V and 6 from J, leaving 6 bases between them. Germline V gene sequence: CDR1 SGHDN, CDR2 FVKESK. CDR3 length: 11 residues. TCRdb's table, derived via immunoSEQ multiplex PCR, lists solely in-frame clones and lacks some. The table records around 60,000 clones, approximately 79% of them present only once. The gene calls are TRBV14 and TRBJ2-7; D gene uncertain. The source was CD4+ or CD8+ T cells sorted from blood, collected in a trial of the OX40 agonist ivuxolimab. The clonotype comes from an adult with an advanced solid tumor such as melanoma, head and neck, liver or kidney cancer. The DNA of the CDR3 is TGTGCCAGCAGCCACGCCAGCGAGCAGTACTTC. This sequence encodes CASSHASEQYF.